The next 11 T cell receptor beta chains were all read from a single sample in a study of cytomegalovirus exposure and HLA in healthy donors. Primers included in the PCR were 60 Vbeta and 13 Jbeta primers. The repertoire was sequenced with immunoSEQ multiplex PCR; TCRdb's copy has only in-frame clones and lacks some. The sample has 100,000 to 150,000 clones, and its top ten clones hold 1.5% to 2%. Sequenced input: PBMCs. These receptor sequences come from a man aged 18 to 29 in good health and CMV-seronegative.

The chain is built from TRBV10-3 and TRBJ1-1; perhaps TRBD1 as D (6 bases). From germline, CDR1 is ENHRY and CDR2 SYGVKD. Trimming stripped 3 bases from V and 7 bases from J, with 9 bases between. This CDR3 has 12 amino acids. CDR3 amino acids: CAISDGGLEAFF. As DNA, the CDR3 is TGTGCCATCAGTGACGGGGGGCTTGAAGCTTTCTTT.

The chain joins TRBV25-1 to TRBJ2-5; D gene uncertain. The J call is doubtful: the DNA matches TRBJ2-7 better. The CDR3 is made up of 12 amino acids. The germline gives CDR1 MGHDK, CDR2 SYGVNS. CDR3 amino acids: CASSASSYEQYF. In DNA, the CDR3 is TGTGCCAGCAGCGCTAGCTCCTACGAGCAGTACTTC.

The chain employs TRBV5-4 and TRBJ2-7; 11 nucleotides line up with TRBD1. The length of the CDR3 is 15 residues. V shed 6 bases and J 2 bases; nucleotides not matched to a gene: 7. Germline V gene sequence: CDR1 SGHNT, CDR2 YYREEE (reference sequence). The CDR3 DNA is TGTGCCAGCAACTCCCCGGGACAGGGGGCCTACGAGCAGTACTTC. The encoded protein is CASNSPGQGAYEQYF.

This rearrangement joins TRBV5-6 to TRBJ2-7, with 8 bases aligning to TRBD2. The CDR3 length is 16 residues. Per germline, CDR1 SGHDT and CDR2 YYEEEE. Trimming cost V 4 bases and J 4 bases; bases outside gene matches: 13. The CDR3 sequence: CASSESLAGGLYEQYF. CDR3 DNA sequence: TGTGCCAGCAGCGAATCATTGGCGGGGGGCCTATACGAGCAGTACTTC.

On this clone itself: A read error may account for a junction end that differs from germline. The chain couples TRBV5-5 to TRBJ1-1, with D unclear. The germline CDR1 and CDR2 sequences are SGHKS and YYEKEE (reference sequence). There are 14 residues in the CDR3. The CDR3 coding sequence is TGTGCCAGCAGCCTAGAACCGAGAAACATTGAAGCTTTCTTT. It encodes CASSLEPRNIEAFF.

The chain couples TRBV28 to TRBJ1-5; the D gene is possibly TRBD1 (5 bases). Germline CDR1 is MDHEN and CDR2 is SYDVKM. V was cut by 11 bases and J by 1 base, with 12 bases left in between. The CDR3 is made up of 13 amino acids. This CDR3 reads CASKGLSNQPQHF. The CDR3 nucleotides read TGTGCCTCTAAGGGGCTAAGCAATCAGCCCCAGCATTTT.

J is TRBJ2-7 and V is TRBV19, with D hard to call. V shed 6 bases and J shed 6 bases, with 9 bases lying between them. The CDR3 loop spans 11 amino acids. In germline, CDR1 is LNHDA, CDR2 SQIVND (reference sequence). CDR3 amino acids: CASSTSGEQYF. CDR3 nucleotide sequence: TGTGCCAGTAGCACATCGGGCGAGCAGTACTTC. Filled out from reference TRBV19 and TRBJ2-7, the complete variable domain reads DGGITQSPKYLFRKEGQNVTLSCEQNLNHDAMYWYRQDPGQGLRLIYYSQIVNDFQKGDIAEGYSVSREKKESFPLTVTSAQKNPTAFYLCASSTSGEQYFGPGTRLTVT.

V and J are TRBV4-1 and TRBJ1-1; unclear D gene. The germline V gene encodes CDR1 MGHRA and CDR2 YSYEKL. The V and J ends lost 1 base and 8 bases respectively, with 14 bases between them. CDR3 length: 14 residues. CDR3 protein: CASSQGRADSEAFF. For the CDR3, the DNA is TGCGCCAGCAGCCAAGGGAGGGCAGATTCCGAAGCTTTCTTT.

The chain is built from TRBV5-4 and TRBJ1-2, with 10 bases matching TRBD1. The germline V gene has CDR1 SGHNT and CDR2 YYREEE (reference sequence). There are 15 residues in the CDR3. V was pared by 5 bases and J by 4 bases, with 8 bases of the junction left unmatched. CDR3 in DNA: TGTGCCAGCAGGTCCGGACAGGGGGTCGGCTATGGCTACACCTTC. This codes for CASRSGQGVGYGYTF.

V is TRBV18 and J is TRBJ1-1; TRBD1 aligns across 8 bases. With 5 bases clipped from V and 5 bases from J, the junction kept 4 bases outside the gene matches. The germline V gene encodes CDR1 KGHSH and CDR2 LQKENI. CDR3 length equals 13 residues. CDR3 sequence: CASSSTGETEAFF. In nucleotides, the CDR3 is TGTGCCAGCTCATCGACAGGGGAAACTGAAGCTTTCTTT.

The chain carries TRBV27 and TRBJ2-1; D call uncertain. This CDR3 region has 16 residues. Trimming shortened V by 4 bases and J by 6 bases, and 19 bases separated the two germline ends. Germline V gene sequence: CDR1 MNHEY, CDR2 SMNVEV (reference sequence). The CDR3 sequence is CASSSTTRRTANEQFF. Written as DNA, the CDR3 is TGTGCCAGCAGTTCTACCACACGACGCACAGCCAATGAGCAGTTCTTC.